This T cell receptor (beta chain) was obtained from a study of CD8 T cell repertoires and HIV-1 epitope variants. Overall study: T cells were stimulated with Twenty-five Gag and Nef peptides separately.

Trimming took 7 bases from V and 5 from J, leaving 18 bases between them. The CDR3 runs to 14 residues. The germline V gene encodes CDR1 MNHNS and CDR2 SASEGT. Data came from immunoSEQ multiplex PCR; TCRdb stores just in-frame clones and leaves some out. The repertoire holds tens of thousands of clones, around 67% seen once, with roughly 24% in the top ten. Only one count was recorded for this clone. The receptor's source is a male donor with HIV. The rearrangement uses TRBV6-1 and TRBJ2-7, with D tentatively TRBD1 (6 bases). Sequenced material: uncultured baseline CD8+ T cells from peripheral blood mononuclear cells (PBMCs). The CDR3 is CASMVVVGAHEQYF. CDR3 in DNA: TGTGCCAGCATGGTCGTAGTGGGGGCCCACGAGCAGTACTTC.